These T cell receptor beta chains were read from a single sample in a study of T cells in Graves' hyperthyroidism and ophthalmopathy. TCRdb redid the calling of the multiplex PCR reads with MiXCR, one entry per CDR3 protein. The sample has about 380,000 distinct CDR3 sequences, approximately 15% seen once. Sequencing was performed on blood. The receptors derive from a woman aged 60-75 years with Graves' hyperthyroidism. CDR3s include the opening cysteine and the closing phenylalanine or tryptophan. D genes are given only for firm matches. Clone size is not always given. Where it is, it says once, few, many or a class for expanded clones.

size	V	D	J	DNA	CDR3
many	TRBV12-3/TRBV12-4	NA	TRBJ2-4	TGTGCCAGCAGTTTAGTAGACATTCAGTACTTC	CASSLVDIQYF
many	TRBV6-6	TRBD1	TRBJ2-7	TGTGCCAGCAGTTACCGAAGGACAGGGTACGAGCAGTACTTC	CASSYRRTGYEQYF
many	TRBV29-1	TRBD2	TRBJ2-7	TGCAGCGTTGCGCGGGAGGATCGAGAGCAGTACTTC	CSVAREDREQYF
few	TRBV18	NA	TRBJ2-1	TGTGCCAGCTCACCACTTCAGGCCTCCTACAATGAGCAGTTCTTC	CASSPLQASYNEQFF
many	TRBV12-3/TRBV12-4	NA	TRBJ2-3	TGTGCCAGCAGGAATCAGAATACGCAGTATTTT	CASRNQNTQYF
many	TRBV20-1	NA	TRBJ2-1	TGCAGTGCTAGGTCTAGCCGTTACAATGAGCAGTTCTTC	CSARSSRYNEQFF
many	TRBV19	TRBD2	TRBJ2-5	TGTGCCAGTAGTATGAGTGGGACTAGCGGAAAAGAGACCCAGTACTTC	CASSMSGTSGKETQYF
many	TRBV5-1	NA	TRBJ1-5	TGCGCCAGCAGGACGGTCCCGAGTAGCAATCAGCCCCAGCATTTT	CASRTVPSSNQPQHF
few	TRBV20-1	NA	TRBJ2-5	TGCAGTGCTAGAGACTGGGGAGGACAAGAGACCCAGTACTTC	CSARDWGGQETQYF
many	TRBV5-1	TRBD2	TRBJ2-1	TGCGCCAGCAGCTTGGTGATGCTAGCGGGAGAACGAGAGCAGTTCTTC	CASSLVMLAGEREQFF
many	TRBV20-1	TRBD2	TRBJ2-7	TGCAGTGCTAGTGGAGCTAGCGGGGACTACGAGCAGTACTTC	CSASGASGDYEQYF
many	TRBV10-3	NA	TRBJ2-7	TGTGCCATCAGTGAGCGGGACCGCGACGAGCAGTACTTC	CAISERDRDEQYF
few	TRBV5-4	TRBD2	TRBJ2-3	TGTGCCAGCAGCTCCGCGATACTAGCGGGAGGGGGAGATACGCAGTATTTT	CASSSAILAGGGDTQYF
many	TRBV7-3	TRBD1	TRBJ2-3	TGTGCCAGCAGCTTTGGGACAGGGTCTAAAGATACGCAGTATTTT	CASSFGTGSKDTQYF
NA	TRBV29-1	TRBD1	TRBJ2-5	TGCAGCGCCCTCAACCCGGGACAGGGTCAAGAGACCCAGTACTTC	CSALNPGQGQETQYF
many	TRBV7-9	NA	TRBJ2-1	TGTGCCAGCAGTAGGACCAACAATGAGCAGTTCTTC	CASSRTNNEQFF
NA	TRBV30	NA	TRBJ2-3	TGTGCCTGGAGTGGAAGTTCCGGGGGAGATACGCAGTATTTT	CAWSGSSGGDTQYF
few	TRBV19	NA	TRBJ1-3	TGTGCCAGTAGTGCCGACGGTCGCTCTGGAAACACCATATATTTT	CASSADGRSGNTIYF
many	TRBV5-1	NA	TRBJ2-4	TGCCACCCTGGGACAGCCAAAAACATTCAGTACTTC	CHPGTAKNIQYF
NA	TRBV5-1	TRBD1	TRBJ2-1	TGCGCCAGCAGCTTGGACAGGGGTTTGGACAATGAGCAGTTCTTC	CASSLDRGLDNEQFF
many	TRBV6-2/TRBV6-3	NA	TRBJ2-3	TGTGCCAGCACCCCGGCGGGGCGGGGCGACTCGGGTACGCAGTATTTT	CASTPAGRGDSGTQYF
many	TRBV10-3	NA	TRBJ1-1	TGTGCCATCAGTGACAGACGGGGCACTGAAGCTTTCTTT	CAISDRRGTEAFF
many	TRBV7-8	NA	TRBJ2-5	TGTGCCAGCAGCCCGAACCGGGACTTATCACAAGAGACCCAGTACTTC	CASSPNRDLSQETQYF
NA	TRBV27	NA	TRBJ2-1	TGTGCCAGCAGTTCTGCTTCCACCAATGAGCAGTTCTTC	CASSSASTNEQFF
NA	TRBV6-2/TRBV6-3	TRBD2	TRBJ2-4	TGTGCCAGCAGTGCCCCGGGACTAGCGGGTCTAGCCAAAAACATTCAGTACTTC	CASSAPGLAGLAKNIQYF
NA	TRBV19	NA	TRBJ1-2	TGTGCCAGTAGTATGGCCGACGCTCCCTATGGCTACACCTTC	CASSMADAPYGYTF
NA	TRBV6-5	TRBD2	TRBJ2-5	TGTGCCATCAGTTACTCCACTAGCGTGGAGACCCAGTACTTC	CAISYSTSVETQYF
NA	TRBV28	TRBD1	TRBJ1-2	TGTGCCAGCAGTTTTGGTCGACAGGGATACACCTTC	CASSFGRQGYTF
many	TRBV20-1	TRBD1	TRBJ2-5	TGCAGTGCTAGATCCCCTCGGGACAGGGTCCAAGAGACCCAGTACTTC	CSARSPRDRVQETQYF
many	TRBV10-3	NA	TRBJ1-1	TGTGCCATCAGTGAGTCGCCGGGGATGAACACTGAAGCTTTCTTT	CAISESPGMNTEAFF
NA	TRBV7-9	NA	TRBJ2-1	TGTGCCAGCAGCCCTGCAGGTTTGGAGCGGACCAACAATGAGCAGTTCTTC	CASSPAGLERTNNEQFF
many	TRBV19	NA	TRBJ1-2	TGTGCCAGTAGTATAGATGGGCAGAACTATGGCTACACCTTC	CASSIDGQNYGYTF
many	TRBV3-1	NA	TRBJ1-2	TGTGCCAGCAGCCAAGATCCAAACACAGGGTTTAACTATGGCTACACCTTC	CASSQDPNTGFNYGYTF
many	TRBV2	NA	TRBJ2-7	TGTGCCACCCAAGAGGCGGGAAGCGTGCAGTACTTC	CATQEAGSVQYF
many	TRBV30	NA	TRBJ1-2	TGTGCCTGGAGTGGGGTAGGGGCGGGAGGCTACACCTTC	CAWSGVGAGGYTF
NA	TRBV29-1	NA	TRBJ1-2	TGCAGCGCCGACTCCGAGGGGGTCTATGGCTACACCTTC	CSADSEGVYGYTF
NA	TRBV27	NA	TRBJ2-6	TGTGCCAGCAGATCGAGTTACTCTGGGGCCAACGTCCTGACTTTC	CASRSSYSGANVLTF
many	TRBV2	NA	TRBJ2-3	TGTGCCAGCAGTGAAGCGCTTGTCACAGATACGCAGTATTTT	CASSEALVTDTQYF
many	TRBV9	TRBD2	TRBJ2-7	TGTGCCAGCAGCGTGAAGGCTAGCGGGAGTTACGAGCAGTACTTC	CASSVKASGSYEQYF
many	TRBV5-5	NA	TRBJ1-5	TGTGCCAGCAGCTTGATCCCGGGTAGCAATCAGCCCCAGCATTTT	CASSLIPGSNQPQHF
many	TRBV29-1	NA	TRBJ2-1	TGCAGCGTTGAGGTGACTAGGATGAGGGGTGCCTACAATGAGCAGTTCTTC	CSVEVTRMRGAYNEQFF
NA	TRBV27	NA	TRBJ2-7	TGTGCCAGCAGCAAAAGATTGGGGAAGGGGTCTTCCTACGAGCAGTACTTC	CASSKRLGKGSSYEQYF
NA	TRBV12-3/TRBV12-4	TRBD1	TRBJ2-7	TGTGCCAGCAACAAACAGGGGGCTGGAGAGCAGTACTTC	CASNKQGAGEQYF
NA	TRBV28	TRBD1	TRBJ2-7	TGTGCCACGGCCGGGACAGGGGAAAATTTC	CATAGTGENF
once	TRBV29-1	TRBD2	TRBJ2-1	TGCAGCGTGGCGGCTAGCGGGCACGGCTACAATGAGCAGTTCTTC	CSVAASGHGYNEQFF
NA	TRBV7-8	TRBD2	TRBJ2-7	TGTGCCAGTAGAACTTCTAGCGGGAGAACCCACGAGCAGTACTTC	CASRTSSGRTHEQYF
many	TRBV20-1	TRBD2	TRBJ2-2	TGCAGTGCTAGACCGATAGCGGGAGGGAGCTCCACCGGGGAGCTGTTTTTT	CSARPIAGGSSTGELFF
NA	TRBV5-6	TRBD2	TRBJ2-1	TGTGCCAGCAGCTTTCGCCTAGCGGTTTCAACCGAGCAGTTCTTC	CASSFRLAVSTEQFF
many	TRBV29-1	TRBD2	TRBJ2-1	TGCAGCGTGAGGACAGCGGGAGTGGGATACAATGAGCAGTTCTTC	CSVRTAGVGYNEQFF
many	TRBV3-1	NA	TRBJ1-1	TGTGCCAGCAGCCAAGATATAGGGGTCAACACTGAAGCTTTCTTT	CASSQDIGVNTEAFF
NA	TRBV10-1	TRBD2	TRBJ2-1	TGCGCCAGCAGTATCAGACTAGCGAGAGCCAATGAGCAGTTCTTC	CASSIRLARANEQFF
many	TRBV28	NA	TRBJ1-1	TGTGCCAGTCAGACCGGACAGAGCAACACTGAAGCTTTCTTT	CASQTGQSNTEAFF
many	TRBV6-2/TRBV6-3	TRBD2	TRBJ2-1	TGTGCCAGCAGTTACTCCCTAGCGGGAATGTCTAATGAGCAGTTCTTC	CASSYSLAGMSNEQFF